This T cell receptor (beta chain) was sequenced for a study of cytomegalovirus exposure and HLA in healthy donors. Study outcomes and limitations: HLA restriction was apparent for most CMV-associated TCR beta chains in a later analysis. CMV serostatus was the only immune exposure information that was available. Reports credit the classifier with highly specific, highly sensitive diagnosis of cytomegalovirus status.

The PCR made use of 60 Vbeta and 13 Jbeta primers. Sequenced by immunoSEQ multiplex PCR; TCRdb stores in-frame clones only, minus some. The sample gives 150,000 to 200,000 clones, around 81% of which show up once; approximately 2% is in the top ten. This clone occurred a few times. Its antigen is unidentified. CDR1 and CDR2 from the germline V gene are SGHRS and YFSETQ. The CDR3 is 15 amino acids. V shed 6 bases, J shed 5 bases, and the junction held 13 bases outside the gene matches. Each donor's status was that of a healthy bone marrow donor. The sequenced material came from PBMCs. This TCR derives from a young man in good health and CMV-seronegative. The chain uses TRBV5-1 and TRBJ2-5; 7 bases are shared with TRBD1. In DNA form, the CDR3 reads TGCGCCAGCATCCAGACAGGGACGGGTAGGGAGACCCAGTACTTC. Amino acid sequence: CASIQTGTGRETQYF.